This T cell receptor beta chain was identified during a study of shared clonotypes between healthy human individuals. Sequencing was performed with immunoSEQ multiplex PCR; in TCRdb, only in-frame clones are kept and a portion is missing. The table shows millions of clones, with about 95% occurring only once. This CDR3 is 14 amino acids long. Germline loops: CDR1 SGHAT, CDR2 FQNNGV. The V gene lost 0 bases and the J gene lost 1 base, with 6 bases spanning the gap. This chain joins TRBV11-2 and TRBJ1-1; no reliable D call. What was sequenced was naive CD4+ T cells sorted from blood. Subset denoted: CD45RA+ positively selected. The TCR comes from a man aged 18-30 years in good health. Here the CDR3 reads CASSLDSRNTEAFF. CDR3 sequence (DNA): TGTGCCAGCAGCTTAGATTCAAGGAACACTGAAGCTTTCTTT.